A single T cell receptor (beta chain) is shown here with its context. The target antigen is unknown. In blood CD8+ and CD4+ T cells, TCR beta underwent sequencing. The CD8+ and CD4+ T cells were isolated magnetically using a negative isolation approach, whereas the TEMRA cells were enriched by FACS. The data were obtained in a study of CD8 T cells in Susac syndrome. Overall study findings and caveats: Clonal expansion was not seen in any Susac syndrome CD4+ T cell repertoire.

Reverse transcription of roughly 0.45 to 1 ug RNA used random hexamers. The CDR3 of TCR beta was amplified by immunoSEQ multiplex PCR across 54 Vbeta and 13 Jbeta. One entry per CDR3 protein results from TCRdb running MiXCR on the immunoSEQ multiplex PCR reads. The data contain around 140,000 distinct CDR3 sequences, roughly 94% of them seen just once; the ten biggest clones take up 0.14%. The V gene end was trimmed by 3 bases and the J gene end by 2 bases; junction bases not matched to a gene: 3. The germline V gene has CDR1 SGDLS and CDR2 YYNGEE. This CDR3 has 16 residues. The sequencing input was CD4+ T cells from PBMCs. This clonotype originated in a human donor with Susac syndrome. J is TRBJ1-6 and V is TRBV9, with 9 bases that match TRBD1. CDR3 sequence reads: CASSDGTGPYNSPLHF. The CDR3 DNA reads TGTGCCAGCAGCGATGGGACAGGGCCCTATAATTCACCCCTCCACTTT. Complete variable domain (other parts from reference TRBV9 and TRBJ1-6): DSGVTQTPKHLITATGQRVTLRCSPRSGDLSVYWYQQSLDQGLQFLIQYYNGEERAKGNILERFSAQQFPDLHSELNLSSLELGDSALYFCASSDGTGPYNSPLHFGNGTRLTVT.